Listed here are 17 T cell receptor beta chains from one sample, sequenced in a study of blood T cell repertoires in COVID-19. Sequencing used immunoSEQ multiplex PCR; TCRdb keeps in-frame clones, though not all of them. The data contain under 300,000 clones, 65% to 85% of them seen just once; the ten biggest clones take up 5.7%. The sequenced sample was peripheral blood. The receptors were sampled from an elderly man with acute or convalescent COVID-19.

In DNA, the CDR3 is TGTGCCAGCAGTGGAAAGAGCGGGGGGGCCGATACGCAGTATTTT. This translates into CASSGKSGGADTQYF. The chain joins TRBV6-4 to TRBJ2-3, with TRBD2 matching 10 bases. Germline trimming cut 4 bases from V and 6 bases from J; bases unmatched to any gene: 7. There are 15 residues in the CDR3. Germline V gene sequence: CDR1 MRHNA, CDR2 SNTAGT.

This clone was recorded a few times. V gene TRBV19 combines with J gene TRBJ2-1, with TRBD1 matching over 9 bases. The length of the CDR3 is 17 residues. V was pared by 3 bases and J by 7 bases, with 13 bases of the junction left unmatched. The germline V gene has CDR1 LNHDA and CDR2 SQIVND (reference sequence). CDR3 bases: TGTGCCAGTAGTATCGCTCCGCGGACAGGGGTTCGGAATGAGCAGTTCTTC. It translates to CASSIAPRTGVRNEQFF.

This rearrangement joins TRBV18 to TRBJ1-1; D unclear. The CDR3 consists of 15 residues. Trimming removed 0 bases from V and 0 bases from J, with 8 bases in between. CDR1 is KGHSH and CDR2 is LQKENI in the germline V gene. CDR3 region: CASSPPSQVNTEAFF. CDR3 coding DNA: TGTGCCAGCTCACCACCGAGTCAGGTGAACACTGAAGCTTTCTTT.

CDR3 region: CASVGLAGVVNEQFF. The CDR3 coding sequence is TGTGCCAGCGTAGGACTAGCGGGAGTTGTCAATGAGCAGTTCTTC. V and J are TRBV2 and TRBJ2-1, with TRBD2 matching over 13 bases. Losses at the gene ends were 8 bases for V and 6 bases for J; bases not matched to a gene: 7. Germline V CDR1 and CDR2: SNHLY, FYNNEI. This CDR3 region has 15 residues.

CDR3 amino acids: CASRPGQGADEQFF. CDR3 nucleotides: TGCGCCAGCAGACCGGGACAGGGGGCCGATGAGCAGTTCTTC. The V call is TRBV5-1, the J call TRBJ2-1, with TRBD1 matching over 12 bases. The CDR3 totals 14 residues. Germline V gene data show CDR1 as SGHRS and CDR2 as YFSETQ. Trimming cost V 5 bases and J 8 bases; bases outside gene matches: 5.

This chain joins TRBV28 and TRBJ2-1; 8 nucleotides align to TRBD2. The J segment lost 0 bases and the V segment lost 5 bases, leaving 9 bases of the junction unmatched. CDR3 length equals 17 residues. The germline V gene has CDR1 MDHEN and CDR2 SYDVKM. The CDR3 DNA is TGTGCCAGCAGTCCTCCTAGGAGCGGGAGCTCCTACAATGAGCAGTTCTTC. The encoded protein is CASSPPRSGSSYNEQFF.

J is TRBJ2-7 and V is TRBV29-1; D is possibly TRBD1 (5 bases). Germline V gives CDR1 SQVTM, CDR2 ANQGSEA. The CDR3 runs to 12 residues. The V and J ends lost 3 bases and 5 bases respectively, with 11 bases between them. CDR3 DNA: TGCAGCGTTGATCCAGGGTTCAACGAGCAGTACTTC. Translated: CSVDPGFNEQYF.

The chain's CDR3 is CASTPSGRNEQFF. The CDR3 region has the DNA TGTGCCAGCACCCCTTCCGGTAGAAATGAGCAGTTCTTC. This sequence joins TRBV11-2 and TRBJ2-1; no firm D call. Germline V lookup: CDR1 SGHAT, CDR2 FQNNGV. The CDR3 spans 13 residues. V lost 7 bases, J lost 7 bases, and 14 bases lay in between.

The chain carries TRBV27 and TRBJ2-7; 10 bases line up with TRBD1. This CDR3 spans 14 amino acids. Germline V CDR1 and CDR2: MNHEY, SMNVEV (reference sequence). J was trimmed by 6 bases and V by 5 bases; bases with no gene match: 7. The CDR3 is CASSVGQGSGEQYF. CDR3 sequence (DNA): TGTGCCAGCAGTGTGGGACAGGGGTCCGGCGAGCAGTACTTC.

This clone was detected only a few times. The rearrangement links TRBV5-6 to TRBJ1-6; the D is unclear. This CDR3 is built from 15 residues. Germline V gene sequence: CDR1 SGHDT, CDR2 YYEEEE. Trimming left V 4 bases short and J 5 bases short, with 13 bases between. CDR3 protein: CASSLWSVDNSPLHF. Written as DNA, the CDR3 is TGTGCCAGCAGCCTGTGGAGTGTCGATAATTCACCCCTCCACTTT.

The chain links TRBV2 to TRBJ1-1; 7 bases line up with TRBD1. V was pared by 7 bases and J by 1 base, with 6 bases of the junction left unmatched. Germline CDR1 is SNHLY and CDR2 is FYNNEI. This CDR3 spans 14 amino acids. CDR3 coding DNA: TGTGCCAGCACCCCGGGACAGAAGAACACTGAAGCTTTCTTT. It encodes CASTPGQKNTEAFF.

The J gene is TRBJ2-7, the V gene TRBV28, with 9 bases lining up with TRBD1. Trimming cost V 8 bases and J 6 bases; bases outside gene matches: 8. From germline, CDR1 is MDHEN and CDR2 SYDVKM. CDR3 length: 13 amino acids. In DNA form, the CDR3 reads TGTGCCAGCTCACCACAGGGGGCGGGCGAGCAGTACTTC. This encodes CASSPQGAGEQYF. The full variable domain, with the rest looked up from reference TRBV28 and TRBJ2-7, is DVKVTQSSRYLVKRTGEKVFLECVQDMDHENMFWYRQDPGLGLRLIYFSYDVKMKEKGDIPEGYSVSREKKERFSLILESASTNQTSMYLCASSPQGAGEQYFGPGTRLTVT.

This clone was counted once. The chain recombines TRBV28 with TRBJ2-3, with D perhaps matching TRBD1 (6 bases). The V gene's germline CDR1 is MDHEN and CDR2 SYDVKM. Trimming removed 7 bases from V and 0 bases from J, with 11 bases in between. This CDR3 is built from 14 residues. The CDR3 here is CASMRGTSTDTQYF. In DNA, the CDR3 is TGTGCCAGCATGAGGGGGACCAGCACAGATACGCAGTATTTT. Full variable domain (outside the CDR3, taken from reference TRBV28 and TRBJ2-3): DVKVTQSSRYLVKRTGEKVFLECVQDMDHENMFWYRQDPGLGLRLIYFSYDVKMKEKGDIPEGYSVSREKKERFSLILESASTNQTSMYLCASMRGTSTDTQYFGPGTRLTVL.

This clone came up once. The chain links TRBV20-1 to TRBJ1-2; D not certain. This CDR3 has 11 amino acids. Germline loops: CDR1 DFQATT, CDR2 SNEGSKA (reference sequence). Trimming removed 3 bases at V and 3 bases at J, with 5 bases between. The chain's CDR3 is CSASDYYGYTF. The CDR3 DNA follows: TGCAGTGCTAGCGACTACTATGGCTACACCTTC.

This clone appeared a single time. V and J are TRBV19 and TRBJ1-3; the match to TRBD1 covers 9 bases. V shed 5 bases, J shed 0 bases, and the junction held 8 bases outside the gene matches. The germline V gene has CDR1 LNHDA and CDR2 SQIVND (reference sequence). The CDR3 runs 17 residues. This chain's CDR3 is CASSPETGGSSGNTIYF. In nucleotides, the CDR3 is TGTGCCAGTAGTCCAGAGACAGGGGGGAGCTCTGGAAACACCATATATTTT.

V is TRBV28 and J is TRBJ1-6, with a weak D call TRBD1 (5 bases). V was cut by 4 bases and J by 6 bases, with 10 bases left in between. Germline V gene data show CDR1 as MDHEN and CDR2 as SYDVKM. This CDR3 has 14 residues. The CDR3 region has the DNA TGTGCCAGCAGTTATAGACAGACTAATTCACCCCTCCACTTT. Protein: CASSYRQTNSPLHF.

CDR3 coding DNA: TGTGCCAGCAGTTCGGAGGGAGGTGCCTACAATGAGCAGTTCTTC. Its protein is CASSSEGGAYNEQFF. The chain recombines TRBV6-5 with TRBJ2-1; TRBD2 is a possible D gene (6 bases). CDR3 length: 15 amino acids. Trimming left V 4 bases short and J 2 bases short, with 12 bases between. Germline CDR1 and CDR2: MNHEY and SVGAGI.